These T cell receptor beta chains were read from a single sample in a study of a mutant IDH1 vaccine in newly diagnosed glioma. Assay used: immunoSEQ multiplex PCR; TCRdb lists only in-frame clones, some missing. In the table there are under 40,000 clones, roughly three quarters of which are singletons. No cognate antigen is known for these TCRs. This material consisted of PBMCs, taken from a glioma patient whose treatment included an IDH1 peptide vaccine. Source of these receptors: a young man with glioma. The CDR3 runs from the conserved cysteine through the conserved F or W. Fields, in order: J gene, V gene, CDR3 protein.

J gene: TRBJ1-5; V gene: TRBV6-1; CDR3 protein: CASSLVIRNQPQHF
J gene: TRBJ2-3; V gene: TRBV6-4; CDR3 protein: CASSGTSGTDTQYF
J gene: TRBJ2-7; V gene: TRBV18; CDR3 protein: CASSEGLAGESYEQYF
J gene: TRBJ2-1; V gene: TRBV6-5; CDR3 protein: CASSYDQLSPQFF
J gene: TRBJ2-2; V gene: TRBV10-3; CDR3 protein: CATIPGGRNTGELFF
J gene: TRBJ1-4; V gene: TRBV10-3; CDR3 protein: CAISESGGSKLFF
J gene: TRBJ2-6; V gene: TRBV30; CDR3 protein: CAWTSGSLSGANVLTF
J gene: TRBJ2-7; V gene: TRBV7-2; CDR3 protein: CASSPMPASYEQYF
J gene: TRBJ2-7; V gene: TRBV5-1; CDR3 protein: CASSFAGTPDYEQYF
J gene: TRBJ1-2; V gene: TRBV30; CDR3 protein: CAWGTPRDRVSGYTF